A single sample gave rise to the 11 T cell receptor beta chains below, sequenced in a study of shared clonotypes between healthy human individuals. Naive-designated CD8 cells lacked CD45RO, were positively enriched for CCR7, and omitted terminally differentiated effector memory CD45RA+ cells. Assay: immunoSEQ multiplex PCR; the TCRdb copy retains only in-frame clones and omits some. This table holds roughly 2 million clones, about 94% found once. What was sequenced was naive CD8+ T cells sorted from blood. The source of these receptors is a man aged 18 to 30 in good health.

V gene TRBV19 combines with J gene TRBJ1-2; D ambiguous. CDR1 and CDR2 (germline): LNHDA, SQIVND (reference sequence). The CDR3 is 15 residues long. V was clipped by 8 bases and J by 5 bases, with 21 bases between them. CDR3 DNA: TGTGCCAGTGACGATTCCCGGGTTGTTATTTATGGCTACACCTTC. Translated: CASDDSRVVIYGYTF.

This clone was observed a single time. This CDR3 reads CASSLKYGYEQYF. DNA for the CDR3: TGTGCCAGCAGTTTAAAGTATGGGTACGAGCAGTACTTC. This sequence joins TRBV28 and TRBJ2-7; no reliable D call. CDR3 length equals 13 residues. Germline V CDR1 and CDR2: MDHEN, SYDVKM. The V end was cut by 2 bases, the J end by 4 bases, with 9 bases between.

This chain links TRBV11-2 with TRBJ2-3, with 10 bases lining up with TRBD2. V lost 1 base and J lost 3; bases outside the gene matches: 4. CDR3 size: 16 residues. CDR1 is SGHAT and CDR2 is FQNNGV in the germline V gene. CDR3 protein: CASSLAAGGSTDTQYF. In DNA form, the CDR3 reads TGTGCCAGCAGCTTAGCAGCGGGAGGGAGTACAGATACGCAGTATTTT.

The chain employs TRBV4-1 and TRBJ1-1, with no clear D. The V end was cut by 1 base, the J end by 0 bases, with 9 bases between. The germline gives CDR1 MGHRA, CDR2 YSYEKL. The CDR3 is 15 residues long. CDR3 protein: CASSQAPSMNTEAFF. The CDR3 DNA reads TGCGCCAGCAGCCAAGCACCATCTATGAACACTGAAGCTTTCTTT.

The rearrangement links TRBV28 to TRBJ2-2; TRBD1 agrees at 11 bases. Germline V gives CDR1 MDHEN, CDR2 SYDVKM. The CDR3 length is 16 residues. With V trimmed by 3 bases and J by 5 bases, 5 bases remained unmatched. Here the CDR3 DNA reads TGTGCCAGCAGTTTCCTGGACAGGGGGCTGACCGGGGAGCTGTTTTTT. This gives the protein CASSFLDRGLTGELFF.

The chain uses TRBV6-1 and TRBJ1-2, with 8 bases that match TRBD1. The CDR3 covers 12 residues. The germline CDR1 and CDR2 sequences are MNHNS and SASEGT. Losses at the gene ends were 7 bases for V and 8 bases for J; bases not matched to a gene: 6. The CDR3 DNA follows: TGTGCCAGCACTAGACAGGGGAGAGGCTACACCTTC. This codes for CASTRQGRGYTF.

V gene TRBV19 combines with J gene TRBJ1-2, with TRBD1 identical over 11 bases. The germline gives CDR1 LNHDA, CDR2 SQIVND (reference sequence). V trimming: 6 bases; J trimming: 6 bases; junction bases outside the gene matches: 9. The length of the CDR3 is 15 residues. CDR3 sequence: CASSAGQGAIDGYTF. The CDR3 coding sequence is TGTGCCAGTAGCGCTGGACAGGGGGCTATAGATGGCTACACCTTC.

Here the CDR3 reads CASSWREGSSTDTQYF. CDR3 DNA sequence: TGTGCCAGCAGCTGGCGGGAGGGATCTAGCACAGATACGCAGTATTTT. The genes are TRBV5-8 and TRBJ2-3; 9 bases map to TRBD2. This CDR3 contains 16 residues. J lost 0 bases, V lost 3 bases, and 5 bases had no gene match. Germline V gene data show CDR1 as SGHTS and CDR2 as YDEGEE.

In this sample, this clone turned up once. This specimen includes other DNA sequences encoding the same CDR3. The chain couples TRBV11-3 to TRBJ2-3, with unresolved D. V was pared by 0 bases and J by 6 bases, with 7 bases between. CDR1 is SGHNT and CDR2 is YENEEA in the germline V gene. The CDR3 loop spans 13 amino acids. CDR3 in DNA: TGTGCCAGCAGCTTAGATCCAAGGGATACGCAGTATTTT. Protein: CASSLDPRDTQYF. The full variable domain, in which reference TRBV11-3 and TRBJ2-3 provide the parts outside the CDR3, is EAGVVQSPRYKIIEKKQPVAFWCNPISGHNTLYWYLQNLGQGPELLIRYENEEAVDDSQLPKDRFSAERLKGVDSTLKIQPAELGDSAVYLCASSLDPRDTQYFGPGTRLTVL.

About this clone: The same CDR3 can be traced to other DNA sequences in this sample. The J gene is TRBJ2-2, the V gene TRBV7-9, with 8 bases matching TRBD1. Trimming at V came to 6 bases and at J to 0 bases, leaving 3 bases not matched to a gene. The germline CDR1 and CDR2 sequences are SEHNR and FQNEAQ (reference sequence). This CDR3 is 15 amino acids long. CDR3 in DNA: TGTGCCAGCAGTCCACAGGGGGCGAACACCGGGGAGCTGTTTTTT. The encoded protein is CASSPQGANTGELFF.

The chain has TRBV27 and TRBJ1-5; a weak D match, TRBD1 (5 bases). The V end was cut by 9 bases, the J end by 3 bases, with 15 bases between. Germline loops: CDR1 MNHEY, CDR2 SMNVEV (reference sequence). This CDR3 has 14 residues. CDR3 loop: CASRGGEHNQPQHF. The CDR3 nucleotides read TGTGCCAGTCGGGGCGGGGAGCACAATCAGCCCCAGCATTTT.